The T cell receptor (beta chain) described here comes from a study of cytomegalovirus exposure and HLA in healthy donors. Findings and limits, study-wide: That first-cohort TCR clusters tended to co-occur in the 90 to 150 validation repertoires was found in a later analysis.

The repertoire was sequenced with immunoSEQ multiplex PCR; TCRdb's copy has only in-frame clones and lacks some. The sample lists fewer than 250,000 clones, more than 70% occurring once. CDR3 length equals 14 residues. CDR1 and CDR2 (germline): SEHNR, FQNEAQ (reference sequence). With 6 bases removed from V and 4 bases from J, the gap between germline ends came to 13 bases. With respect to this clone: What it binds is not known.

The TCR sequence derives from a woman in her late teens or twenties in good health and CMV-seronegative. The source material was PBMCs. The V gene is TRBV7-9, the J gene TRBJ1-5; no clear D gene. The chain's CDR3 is CASSRTEANQPQHF. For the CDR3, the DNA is TGTGCCAGCAGTCGGACGGAGGCTAATCAGCCCCAGCATTTT.